The 4 T cell receptor beta chains listed next were all sequenced from one sample in a study of CD8 T cells in ankylosing spondylitis. Each CDR3 protein is one row after TCRdb ran MiXCR on the 5' RACE reads. The sample has 150,000 to 250,000 distinct CDR3 sequences, about 13% seen once; the top ten hold about 15%. Material: blood, either unsorted or a sorted T cell fraction (not recorded which). The receptors shown here come from a male donor with ankylosing spondylitis or in good health (not recorded which).

This clonotype was seen ten or more times. The genes are TRBV29-1 and TRBJ2-1; 12 positions match TRBD2. In germline, CDR1 is SQVTM, CDR2 ANQGSEA. The CDR3 covers 13 residues. Trimming took 6 bases from V and 8 from J; bases not matched to a gene: 5. CDR3 in amino acids: CSVLAGGNDEQFF. CDR3 coding DNA: TGCAGCGTACTAGCGGGAGGAAACGATGAGCAGTTCTTC.

The chain couples TRBV10-2 to TRBJ2-7; 11 bases line up with TRBD2. The CDR3 totals 15 residues. Germline CDR1 is WSHSY and CDR2 is SAAADI. J was trimmed by 7 bases and V by 8 bases; bases with no gene match: 13. The CDR3 nucleotides are TGCGCCAGCCGCACAAGGACTAGCGGGCCTAAAGAGCAGTACTTC. It codes for CASRTRTSGPKEQYF.

The chain joins TRBV6-5 to TRBJ1-1; D perhaps matches TRBD1 (5 bases). The CDR3 contains 14 residues. V lost 2 bases and J 1 base, leaving 8 bases between the germline ends. Germline assignment: CDR1 MNHEY and CDR2 SVGAGI. The CDR3 protein is CASSYTDRNTEAFF. CDR3 DNA sequence: TGTGCCAGCAGTTACACCGACAGGAACACTGAAGCTTTCTTT.

The V gene is TRBV7-9, the J gene TRBJ1-1; D is ambiguous. Trimming stripped 8 bases from V and 3 bases from J, with 10 bases between. This CDR3 has 12 amino acids. Germline CDR1 and CDR2: SEHNR and FQNEAQ (reference sequence). The CDR3 nucleotides are TGTGCCAGCGTAGGGTTCGACACTGAAGCTTTCTTT. This translates into CASVGFDTEAFF.